These T cell receptor beta chains were read from a single sample in a study of T cells in localized non-small cell lung cancer. Assay: immunoSEQ multiplex PCR; the TCRdb copy retains only in-frame clones and omits some. The sample lists 50,000 to 70,000 clones, roughly 92% seen once, with 20% in the top ten. Here the sequenced sample was peripheral blood, taken before any cancer treatment. The receptors shown here come from a man aged 40-75 years with stage I lung adenocarcinoma. CDR3s include the opening cysteine and the closing phenylalanine or tryptophan. Each record gives: D gene, J gene, clone size, V gene, CDR3 DNA, CDR3 protein. A D gene is named only where the DNA matches it firmly. Rows give clone size only sometimes, using once, few, many, or a class for an expanded clone.

d_call: TRBD1; j_call: TRBJ1-1; clone_size: .; v_call: TRBV6-1; cdr3_nt: TGTGCCAGTACAGGGGGCAGTACTGAAGCTTTCTTT; cdr3_aa: CASTGGSTEAFF
d_call: TRBD1; j_call: TRBJ2-1; clone_size: .; v_call: TRBV7-3; cdr3_nt: TGTGCCAGCAGCCTCGGGACAGGGAGCAATGAGCAGTTCTTC; cdr3_aa: CASSLGTGSNEQFF
d_call: .; j_call: TRBJ2-7; clone_size: .; v_call: TRBV7-8; cdr3_nt: TGTGCCAGCAGCGTGGGACTTTCCTACGAGCAGTACTTC; cdr3_aa: CASSVGLSYEQYF
d_call: .; j_call: TRBJ1-2; clone_size: .; v_call: TRBV18; cdr3_nt: TGTGCCAGCTCACCTAATACAGGGAACGGCTACACCTTC; cdr3_aa: CASSPNTGNGYTF
d_call: TRBD1; j_call: TRBJ2-7; clone_size: once; v_call: TRBV19; cdr3_nt: TGTGCCAGTAGTGTGGGACAGGGCCCCTACGAGCAGTACTTC; cdr3_aa: CASSVGQGPYEQYF
d_call: .; j_call: TRBJ1-3; clone_size: .; v_call: TRBV6-5; cdr3_nt: TGTGCCAGCAGTTCAAGGACTGAAGGAAACACCATATATTTT; cdr3_aa: CASSSRTEGNTIYF
d_call: .; j_call: TRBJ2-7; clone_size: .; v_call: TRBV9; cdr3_nt: TGTGCCAGCAGCTCGGGGGACCAAGCTTACGAGCAGTACTTC; cdr3_aa: CASSSGDQAYEQYF
d_call: .; j_call: TRBJ2-7; clone_size: .; v_call: TRBV20-1; cdr3_nt: TGCAGTGCTAGGCAGGGTTCCGAGCAGTACTTC; cdr3_aa: CSARQGSEQYF
d_call: .; j_call: TRBJ2-3; clone_size: .; v_call: TRBV7-8; cdr3_nt: TGTGCCAGCAGCCCCTGGCGACCCCAAAGTGCAGATACGCAGTATTTT; cdr3_aa: CASSPWRPQSADTQYF
d_call: .; j_call: TRBJ1-1; clone_size: .; v_call: TRBV7-9; cdr3_nt: TGTGCCTCCAGCAAGAGAGGCTACACTGAAGCTTTCTTT; cdr3_aa: CASSKRGYTEAFF
d_call: TRBD1; j_call: TRBJ1-1; clone_size: .; v_call: TRBV7-2; cdr3_nt: TGTGCCAGCAGCTTAGACGTCACCGGGACAGGGGACACTGAAGCTTTCTTT; cdr3_aa: CASSLDVTGTGDTEAFF
d_call: .; j_call: TRBJ1-2; clone_size: .; v_call: TRBV28; cdr3_nt: TGTGCCAGCAGTCCCCCGGGAAGGGACTATGGCTACACCTTC; cdr3_aa: CASSPPGRDYGYTF
d_call: TRBD1; j_call: TRBJ1-5; clone_size: .; v_call: TRBV6-1; cdr3_nt: TGTGCCAGCAGTGAACATAAGACAGGGATCAGCAATCAGCCCCAGCATTTT; cdr3_aa: CASSEHKTGISNQPQHF
d_call: .; j_call: TRBJ2-3; clone_size: .; v_call: TRBV4-3; cdr3_nt: TGCGCCAGCAGCCAAGATGTCAGGGGAGGGGATACGCAGTATTTT; cdr3_aa: CASSQDVRGGDTQYF
d_call: TRBD1; j_call: TRBJ1-5; clone_size: .; v_call: TRBV5-6; cdr3_nt: TGTGCCAGCAGCAGACAGGGCGGCAATCAGCCCCAGCATTTT; cdr3_aa: CASSRQGGNQPQHF
d_call: .; j_call: TRBJ2-3; clone_size: .; v_call: TRBV7-3; cdr3_nt: TGTGCCAGCAGCTCAGGACAATCTGGAGGCACAGATACGCAGTATTTT; cdr3_aa: CASSSGQSGGTDTQYF
d_call: TRBD2; j_call: TRBJ2-1; clone_size: .; v_call: TRBV27; cdr3_nt: TGTGCCAGCAGTTCACTCCCGGTGACTAGCGGCCCCGAGCAGTTCTTC; cdr3_aa: CASSSLPVTSGPEQFF
d_call: .; j_call: TRBJ2-5; clone_size: .; v_call: TRBV27; cdr3_nt: TGTGCCAGCAGTTTATGGGAGGGGGCGGAAGAGCAGTACTTC; cdr3_aa: CASSLWEGAEEQYF
d_call: .; j_call: TRBJ2-5; clone_size: .; v_call: TRBV7-2; cdr3_nt: TGTGCCAGCAACCCAGCTAGGTACCAAGAGACCCAGTACTTC; cdr3_aa: CASNPARYQETQYF
d_call: .; j_call: TRBJ2-2; clone_size: .; v_call: TRBV7-8; cdr3_nt: TGTGCGCTGGGTGGGAGGAAGGGAACCGGGGAGCTGTTTTTT; cdr3_aa: CALGGRKGTGELFF
d_call: .; j_call: TRBJ1-4; clone_size: .; v_call: TRBV4-1; cdr3_nt: TGCGCCAGCAGCCAAGGACTACCAGGGCATAGTGAAAAACTGTTTTTT; cdr3_aa: CASSQGLPGHSEKLFF
d_call: .; j_call: TRBJ1-3; clone_size: once; v_call: TRBV10-3; cdr3_nt: TGTGCCATCAGACAGGGAAACACCATATATTTT; cdr3_aa: CAIRQGNTIYF
d_call: .; j_call: TRBJ2-1; clone_size: .; v_call: TRBV11-3; cdr3_nt: TGTGCCAGCAGCTTAGATGAAGGGGGGTTATACAATGAGCAGTTCTTC; cdr3_aa: CASSLDEGGLYNEQFF
d_call: .; j_call: TRBJ2-7; clone_size: .; v_call: TRBV5-4; cdr3_nt: TGTGCCAGCAGCTTGGAGTTGAGCTCCTACGAGCAGTACTTC; cdr3_aa: CASSLELSSYEQYF
d_call: .; j_call: TRBJ2-1; clone_size: .; v_call: TRBV21-1; cdr3_nt: TGTGCCAGCAGCAGACACAATGAGCAGTTCTTC; cdr3_aa: CASSRHNEQFF
d_call: .; j_call: TRBJ1-2; clone_size: .; v_call: TRBV18; cdr3_nt: TGTGCCAGCTCACCACGGGGGGACTATGGCTACACCTTC; cdr3_aa: CASSPRGDYGYTF
d_call: .; j_call: TRBJ2-3; clone_size: .; v_call: TRBV23-1; cdr3_nt: TGCGCCAGCAGTCATCAGGGGACCACGGGAGATACGCAGTATTTT; cdr3_aa: CASSHQGTTGDTQYF
d_call: TRBD2; j_call: TRBJ2-3; clone_size: .; v_call: TRBV7-3; cdr3_nt: TGTGCCAGCAGGCCAAAGCGGGAGGCGGTAGATACGCAGTATTTT; cdr3_aa: CASRPKREAVDTQYF
d_call: .; j_call: TRBJ2-7; clone_size: .; v_call: TRBV4-1; cdr3_nt: TGCGCCAGCAGCTCCTTAGGGACTGGGTCCTACGAGCAGTACTTC; cdr3_aa: CASSSLGTGSYEQYF
d_call: .; j_call: TRBJ2-1; clone_size: .; v_call: TRBV6-4; cdr3_nt: TGTGCCAGCAGTCCGGAGGGCTCCTACAATGAGCAGTTCTTC; cdr3_aa: CASSPEGSYNEQFF
d_call: TRBD2; j_call: TRBJ2-1; clone_size: .; v_call: TRBV2; cdr3_nt: TGTGCCAGCAGTGCTGGACTAGCGGGAGTGTGGTTCTTC; cdr3_aa: CASSAGLAGVWFF
d_call: .; j_call: TRBJ2-1; clone_size: .; v_call: TRBV15; cdr3_nt: TGTGCCACCAGCAGTACCCAGCGTAGCTCCTACAATGAGCAGTTCTTC; cdr3_aa: CATSSTQRSSYNEQFF